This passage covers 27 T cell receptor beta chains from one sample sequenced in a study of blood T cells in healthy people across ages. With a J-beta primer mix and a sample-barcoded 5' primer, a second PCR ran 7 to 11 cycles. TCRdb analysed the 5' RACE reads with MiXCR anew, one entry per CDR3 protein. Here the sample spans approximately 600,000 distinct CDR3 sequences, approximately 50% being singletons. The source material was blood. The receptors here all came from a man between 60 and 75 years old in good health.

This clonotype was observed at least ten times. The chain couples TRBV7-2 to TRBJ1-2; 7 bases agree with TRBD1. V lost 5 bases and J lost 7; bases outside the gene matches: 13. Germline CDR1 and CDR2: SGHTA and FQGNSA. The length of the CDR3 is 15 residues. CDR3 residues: CASSLSLTGASGYTF. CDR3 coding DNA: TGTGCCAGCAGCCTTAGCCTTACAGGGGCCTCTGGCTACACCTTC.

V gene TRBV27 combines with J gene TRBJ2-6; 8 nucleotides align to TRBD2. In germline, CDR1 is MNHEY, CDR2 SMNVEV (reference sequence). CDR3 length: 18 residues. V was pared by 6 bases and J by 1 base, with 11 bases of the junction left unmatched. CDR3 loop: CASSSSGGGESGANVLTF. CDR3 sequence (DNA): TGTGCCAGCAGCTCGTCCGGGGGGGGCGAATCTGGGGCCAACGTCCTGACTTTC.

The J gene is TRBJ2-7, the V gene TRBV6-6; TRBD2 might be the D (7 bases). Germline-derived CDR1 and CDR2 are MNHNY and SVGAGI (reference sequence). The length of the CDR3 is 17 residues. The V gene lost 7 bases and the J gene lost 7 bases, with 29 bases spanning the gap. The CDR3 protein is CASTNWGTTGGGNEQYF. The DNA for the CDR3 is TGTGCCAGCACCAACTGGGGGACTACTGGAGGGGGGAATGAGCAGTACTTC.

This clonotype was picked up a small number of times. The CDR3 nucleotides read TGTGCCAGCAGTACCGGACAGGGAATCTCCGAGCAGTACTTC. It encodes CASSTGQGISEQYF. This sequence joins TRBV27 and TRBJ2-7; 8 positions match TRBD1. This CDR3 has 14 amino acids. The trim removed 5 bases at V and 6 bases at J, leaving 9 bases unmatched. Germline CDR1 is MNHEY and CDR2 is SMNVEV (reference sequence).

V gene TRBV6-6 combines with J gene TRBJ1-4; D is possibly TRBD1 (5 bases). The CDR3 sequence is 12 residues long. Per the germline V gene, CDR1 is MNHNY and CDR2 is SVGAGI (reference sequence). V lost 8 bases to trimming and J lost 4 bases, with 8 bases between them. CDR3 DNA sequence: TGTGCCAGCGGGACGGATAATGAAAAACTGTTTTTT. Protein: CASGTDNEKLFF.

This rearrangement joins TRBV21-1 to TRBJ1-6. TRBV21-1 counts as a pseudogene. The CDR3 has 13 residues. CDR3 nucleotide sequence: TGTGCCAGCAGCAAAGCGCAGCCCCTCCACCTCCACTTT. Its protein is CASSKAQPLHLHF.

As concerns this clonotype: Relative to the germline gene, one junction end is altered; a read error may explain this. The DNA for the CDR3 is TGCGCCAGCAGCGTAGGCGACGGGTCCTACGAGCAGTACTTC. Translated, it gives CASSVGDGSYEQYF. The gene calls are TRBV9 and TRBJ2-4; D unclear. TRBJ2-7 explains the end of the DNA better; the J call may be wrong. CDR3 length: 14 residues. Germline V gene sequence: CDR1 SGDLS, CDR2 YYNGEE.

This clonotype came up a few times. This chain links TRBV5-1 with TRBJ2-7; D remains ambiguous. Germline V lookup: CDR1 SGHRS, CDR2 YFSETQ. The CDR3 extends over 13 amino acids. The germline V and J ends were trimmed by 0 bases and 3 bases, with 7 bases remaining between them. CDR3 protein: CASSLALNYEQYF. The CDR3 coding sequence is TGCGCCAGCAGCTTGGCTCTGAACTACGAGCAGTACTTC.

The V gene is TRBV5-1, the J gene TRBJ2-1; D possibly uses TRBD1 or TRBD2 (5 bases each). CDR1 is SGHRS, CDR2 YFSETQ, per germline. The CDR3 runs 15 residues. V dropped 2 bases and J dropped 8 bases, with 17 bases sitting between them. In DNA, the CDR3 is TGCGCCAGCAGCTTCGGGACCTTAAAAGGGGATGAGCAGTTCTTC. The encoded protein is CASSFGTLKGDEQFF.

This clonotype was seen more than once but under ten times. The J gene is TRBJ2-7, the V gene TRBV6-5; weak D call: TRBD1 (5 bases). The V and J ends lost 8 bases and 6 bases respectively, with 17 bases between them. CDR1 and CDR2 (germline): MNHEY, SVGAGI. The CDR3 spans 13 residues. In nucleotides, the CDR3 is TGTGCCAGCTCGGGCAGTCTGGGGCTCGAGCAGTACTTC. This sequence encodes CASSGSLGLEQYF.

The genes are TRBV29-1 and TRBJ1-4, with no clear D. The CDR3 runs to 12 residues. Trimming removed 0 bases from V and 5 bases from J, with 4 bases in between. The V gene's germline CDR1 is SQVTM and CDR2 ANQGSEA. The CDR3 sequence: CSVEDRNEKLFF. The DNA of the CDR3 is TGCAGCGTTGAAGATCGGAATGAAAAACTGTTTTTT.

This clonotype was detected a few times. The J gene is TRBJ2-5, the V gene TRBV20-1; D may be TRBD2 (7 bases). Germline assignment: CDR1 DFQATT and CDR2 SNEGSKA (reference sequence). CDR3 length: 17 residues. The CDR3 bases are TGCAGCTTGGAAGGAGGGGGGGCCGTAAGGGTCAGGGAGACCCAGTACTTC. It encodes CSLEGGGAVRVRETQYF.

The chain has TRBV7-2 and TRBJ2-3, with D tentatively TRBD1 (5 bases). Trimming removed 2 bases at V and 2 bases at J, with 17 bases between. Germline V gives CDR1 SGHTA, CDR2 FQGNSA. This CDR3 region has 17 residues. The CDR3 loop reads CASSLRVRDQYTDTQYF. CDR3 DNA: TGTGCCAGCAGCTTAAGGGTCAGGGATCAGTACACAGATACGCAGTATTTT.

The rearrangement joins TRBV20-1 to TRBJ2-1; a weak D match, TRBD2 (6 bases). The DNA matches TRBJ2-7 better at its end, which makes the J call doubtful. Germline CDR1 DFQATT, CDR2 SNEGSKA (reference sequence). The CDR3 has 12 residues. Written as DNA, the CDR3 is TGCAGTGTTATAAGCGGGCACAATGAGCAGTACTTC. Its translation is CSVISGHNEQYF.

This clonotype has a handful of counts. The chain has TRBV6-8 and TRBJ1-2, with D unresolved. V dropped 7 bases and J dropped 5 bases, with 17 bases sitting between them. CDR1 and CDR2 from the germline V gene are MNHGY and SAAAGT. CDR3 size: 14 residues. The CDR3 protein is CASTYRSGGYGYTF. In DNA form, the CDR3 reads TGTGCCAGCACCTATAGGTCCGGTGGGTATGGCTACACCTTC.

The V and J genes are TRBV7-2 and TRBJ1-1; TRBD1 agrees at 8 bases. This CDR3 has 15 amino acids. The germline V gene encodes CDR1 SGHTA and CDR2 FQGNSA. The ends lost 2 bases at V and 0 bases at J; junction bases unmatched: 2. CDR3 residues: CASSLQTGVNTEAFF. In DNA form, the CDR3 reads TGTGCCAGCAGCTTACAGACAGGGGTGAACACTGAAGCTTTCTTT.

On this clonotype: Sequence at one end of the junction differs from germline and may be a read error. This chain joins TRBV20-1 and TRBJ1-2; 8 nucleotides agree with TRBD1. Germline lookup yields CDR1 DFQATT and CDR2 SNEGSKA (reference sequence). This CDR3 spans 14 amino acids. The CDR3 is CSTRGAGQAYGYTF. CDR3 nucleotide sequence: TGCAGTACTAGGGGAGCGGGACAGGCATATGGCTACACCTTC.

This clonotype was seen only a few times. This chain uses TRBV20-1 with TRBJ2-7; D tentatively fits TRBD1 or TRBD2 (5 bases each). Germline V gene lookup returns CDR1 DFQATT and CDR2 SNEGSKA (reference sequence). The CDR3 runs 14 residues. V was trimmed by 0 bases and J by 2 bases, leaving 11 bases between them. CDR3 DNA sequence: TGCAGTGCTAGAGAACCCGGGACCCCCTACGAGCAGTACTTC. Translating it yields CSAREPGTPYEQYF.

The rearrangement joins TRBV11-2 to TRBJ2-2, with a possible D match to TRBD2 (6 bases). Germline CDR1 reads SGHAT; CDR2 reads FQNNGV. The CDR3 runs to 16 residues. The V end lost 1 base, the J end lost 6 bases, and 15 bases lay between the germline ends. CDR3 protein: CASSLVTGTGAGELFF. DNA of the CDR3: TGTGCCAGCAGCTTAGTCACCGGGACGGGGGCCGGGGAGCTGTTTTTT.

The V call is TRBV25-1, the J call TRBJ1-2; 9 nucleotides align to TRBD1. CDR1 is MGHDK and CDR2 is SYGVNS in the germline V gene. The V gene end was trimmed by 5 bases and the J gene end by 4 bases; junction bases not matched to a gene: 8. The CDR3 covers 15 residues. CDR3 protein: CASSTRTGATYGYTF. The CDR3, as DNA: TGTGCCAGCAGTACGCGGACAGGGGCAACCTATGGCTACACCTTC.

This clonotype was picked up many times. CDR3 sequence reads: CASSYALPDRVFQYEQFF. The CDR3 DNA reads TGTGCCAGCAGTTACGCGCTACCGGACAGGGTTTTTCAATATGAGCAGTTCTTC. The chain carries TRBV6-5 and TRBJ2-1; 8 bases match TRBD1. Trimming removed 2 bases from V and 8 bases from J; junction bases left unmatched: 17. The length of the CDR3 is 18 residues. Germline CDR1 reads MNHEY; CDR2 reads SVGAGI.

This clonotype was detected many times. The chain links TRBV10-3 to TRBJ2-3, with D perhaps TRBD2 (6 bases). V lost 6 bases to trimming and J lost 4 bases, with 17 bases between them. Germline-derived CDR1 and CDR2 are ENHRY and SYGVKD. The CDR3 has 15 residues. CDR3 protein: CAISVDHPGADTQYF. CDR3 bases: TGTGCCATCAGCGTGGACCACCCGGGGGCAGATACGCAGTATTTT.

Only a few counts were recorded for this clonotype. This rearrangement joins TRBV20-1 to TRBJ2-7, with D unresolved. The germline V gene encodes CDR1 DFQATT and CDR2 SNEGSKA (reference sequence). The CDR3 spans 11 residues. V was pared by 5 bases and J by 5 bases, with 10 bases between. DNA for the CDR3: TGCAGTGCTCGGATCGTCAACGAGCAGTACTTC. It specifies CSARIVNEQYF.

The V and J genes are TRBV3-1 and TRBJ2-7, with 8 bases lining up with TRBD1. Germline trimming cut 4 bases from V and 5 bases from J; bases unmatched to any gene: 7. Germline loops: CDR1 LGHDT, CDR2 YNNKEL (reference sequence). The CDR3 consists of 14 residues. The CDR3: CASSPGQGQNEQYF. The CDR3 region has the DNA TGTGCCAGCAGCCCCGGACAGGGACAGAACGAGCAGTACTTC.

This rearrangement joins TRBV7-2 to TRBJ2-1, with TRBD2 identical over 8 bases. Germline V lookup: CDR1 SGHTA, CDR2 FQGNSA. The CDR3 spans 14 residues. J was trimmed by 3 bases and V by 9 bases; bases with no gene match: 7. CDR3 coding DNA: TGTGCCAGTATAGGGCGGGGGGTCTACAATGAGCAGTTCTTC. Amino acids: CASIGRGVYNEQFF.

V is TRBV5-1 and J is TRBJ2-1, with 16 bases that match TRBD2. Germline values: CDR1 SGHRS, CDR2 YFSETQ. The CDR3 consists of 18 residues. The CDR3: CASRGLAGGPSSYNEQFF. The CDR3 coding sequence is TGCGCGTCGAGGGGACTAGCGGGGGGGCCTAGCTCCTACAATGAGCAGTTCTTC.

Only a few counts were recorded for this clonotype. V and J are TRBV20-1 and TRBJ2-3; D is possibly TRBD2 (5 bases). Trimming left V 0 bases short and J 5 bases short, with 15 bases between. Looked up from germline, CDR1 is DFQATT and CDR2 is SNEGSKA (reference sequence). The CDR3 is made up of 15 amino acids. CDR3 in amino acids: CSARDPLRGKDTQYF. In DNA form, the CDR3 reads TGCAGTGCTAGAGACCCTCTCCGGGGAAAAGATACGCAGTATTTT.